This section outlines one T cell receptor beta chain sequence together with its context. Its antigen remains unidentified. This sample is part of a study of yellow fever vaccine responses in identical twins. Points from the study as a whole: Reportedly, twins showed a vaccine T cell response that looked partly convergent and partly personalized.

MiXCR was run by TCRdb on the RT-PCR reads, yielding one entry per CDR3 protein. The sample has around 16,000 distinct CDR3 sequences, approximately 78% seen once. The sample in question was T cells from blood (PBMCs), unsorted or a sorted subset (not recorded which), obtained before or after yellow fever vaccination (not recorded which). This TCR was sampled from a woman in her late teens or twenties who received the yellow fever vaccine.

The chain's CDR3 is CASEAVPETQYF. The CDR3, as DNA: TGTGCCAGCGAAGCGGTACCAGAGACCCAGTACTTC. This chain joins TRBV7-9 and TRBJ2-5, with D possibly TRBD2 on 5 matching bases. CDR3 length equals 12 residues. Per germline, CDR1 SEHNR and CDR2 FQNEAQ (reference sequence). Trimming cost V 8 bases and J 4 bases, with 11 bases left between them. Based on the CDR3 plus reference TRBV7-9 and TRBJ2-5, the full variable domain is DTGVSQNPRHKITKRGQNVTFRCDPISEHNRLYWYRQTLGQGPEFLTYFQNEAQLEKSRLLSDRFSAERPKGSFSTLEIQRTEQGDSAMYLCASEAVPETQYFGPGTRLLVL.